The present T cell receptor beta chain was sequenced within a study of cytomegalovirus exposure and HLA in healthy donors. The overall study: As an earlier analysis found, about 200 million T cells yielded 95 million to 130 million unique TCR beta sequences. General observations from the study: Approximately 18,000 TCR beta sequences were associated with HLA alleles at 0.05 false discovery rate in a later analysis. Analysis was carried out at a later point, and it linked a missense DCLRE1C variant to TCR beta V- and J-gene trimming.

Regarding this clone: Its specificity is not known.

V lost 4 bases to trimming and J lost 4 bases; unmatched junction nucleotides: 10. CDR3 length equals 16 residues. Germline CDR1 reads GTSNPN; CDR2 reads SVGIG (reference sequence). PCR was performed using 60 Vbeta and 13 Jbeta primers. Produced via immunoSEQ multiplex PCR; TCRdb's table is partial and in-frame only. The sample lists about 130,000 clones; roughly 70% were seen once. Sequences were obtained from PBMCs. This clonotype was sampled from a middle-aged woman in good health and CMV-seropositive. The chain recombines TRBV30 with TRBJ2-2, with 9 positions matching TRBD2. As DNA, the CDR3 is TGTGCCTGGACCCCGTCCCAGCGGGAGGTCACCGGGGAGCTGTTTTTT. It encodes CAWTPSQREVTGELFF.